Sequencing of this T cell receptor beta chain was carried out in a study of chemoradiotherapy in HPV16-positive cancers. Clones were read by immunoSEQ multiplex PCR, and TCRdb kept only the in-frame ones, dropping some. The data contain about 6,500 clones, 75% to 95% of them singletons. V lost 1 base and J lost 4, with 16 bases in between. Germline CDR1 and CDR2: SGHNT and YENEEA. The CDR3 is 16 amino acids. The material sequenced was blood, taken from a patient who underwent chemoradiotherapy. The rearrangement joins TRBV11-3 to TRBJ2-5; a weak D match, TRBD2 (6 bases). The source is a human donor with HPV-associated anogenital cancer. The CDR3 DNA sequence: TGTGCCAGCAGCTTAGGGGACCAACTAGCAAGAGAGACCCAGTACTTC. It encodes CASSLGDQLARETQYF.